What follows are 18 T cell receptor beta chains derived from one specimen sequenced in a study of shared clonotypes between healthy human individuals. Clones were read by immunoSEQ multiplex PCR, and TCRdb kept only the in-frame ones, dropping some. This sample has approximately 1.5 million clones, with around 98% found just once. The sample comprised naive CD4+ T cells sorted from blood. Subset indicated: CD45RA+ positively selected. The receptors stem from a man aged 30 to 39 in good health.

The chain recombines TRBV29-1 with TRBJ2-2; no firm D call. V lost 3 bases to trimming and J lost 5 bases, with 10 bases between them. This CDR3 contains 13 residues. Germline-derived CDR1 and CDR2 are SQVTM and ANQGSEA. The CDR3 loop reads CSVDSRSTGELFF. The DNA of the CDR3 is TGCAGCGTTGATTCGAGATCGACCGGGGAGCTGTTTTTT.

The chain has TRBV18 and TRBJ2-7; D call uncertain. CDR1 KGHSH and CDR2 LQKENI come from the germline V gene. Trimming stripped 5 bases from V and 0 bases from J, with 11 bases between. This CDR3 is 14 amino acids long. The CDR3 sequence is CASSSGSHSYEQYF. In DNA, the CDR3 is TGTGCCAGCTCATCCGGGTCTCACTCCTACGAGCAGTACTTC.

The chain joins TRBV7-2 to TRBJ2-5; 7 bases fit TRBD2. V lost 1 base, J lost 6 bases, and 5 bases stayed unmatched. This CDR3 contains 14 residues. The V gene's germline CDR1 is SGHTA and CDR2 FQGNSA. This chain's CDR3 is CASSLGTRLKTQYF. CDR3 DNA: TGTGCCAGCAGCTTAGGGACTAGATTAAAGACCCAGTACTTC. The full variable domain, in which reference TRBV7-2 and TRBJ2-5 provide the parts outside the CDR3, is GAGVSQSPSNKVTEKGKDVELRCDPISGHTALYWYRQSLGQGLEFLIYFQGNSAPDKSGLPSDRFSAERTGGSVSTLTIQRTQQEDSAVYLCASSLGTRLKTQYFGPGTRLLVL.

The V gene is TRBV4-1, the J gene TRBJ1-1, with 7 bases aligning to TRBD1. This CDR3 is built from 16 residues. The germline V gene has CDR1 MGHRA and CDR2 YSYEKL. The trim removed 1 base at V and 4 bases at J, leaving 9 bases unmatched. The CDR3 region is CASSQGPARGPTEAFF. Written as DNA, the CDR3 is TGCGCCAGCAGCCAAGGGCCGGCGAGGGGGCCCACTGAAGCTTTCTTT.

V gene TRBV18 combines with J gene TRBJ1-1; D is unclear. V shed 2 bases and J shed 0 bases, with 4 bases lying between them. The V gene's germline CDR1 is KGHSH and CDR2 LQKENI. The CDR3 runs 13 residues. The CDR3 bases are TGTGCCAGCTCACCAGTACTGAACACTGAAGCTTTCTTT. This encodes CASSPVLNTEAFF.

The chain carries TRBV7-6 and TRBJ1-2; 9 nucleotides agree with TRBD1. V gave up 1 base and J gave up 7 bases; unmatched junction bases: 10. CDR1 SGHVS and CDR2 FNYEAQ come from the germline V gene. The CDR3 is 16 residues long. CDR3 DNA sequence: TGTGCCAGCAGCTTAGACAGGGGGCCCACGGACGGTGGCTACACCTTC. As protein: CASSLDRGPTDGGYTF.

J is TRBJ1-1 and V is TRBV5-1; D possibly corresponds to TRBD1 (6 bases). Per the germline V gene, CDR1 is SGHRS and CDR2 is YFSETQ. The CDR3 loop spans 17 amino acids. V lost 3 bases and J 1 base, leaving 19 bases between the germline ends. CDR3 loop: CASSSYTGRGSNTEAFF. In nucleotides, the CDR3 is TGCGCCAGCAGCTCCTATACAGGGAGGGGGTCGAACACTGAAGCTTTCTTT.

This rearrangement joins TRBV5-4 to TRBJ2-3; 9 nucleotides match TRBD2. This CDR3 is 18 amino acids long. With V trimmed by 0 bases and J by 3 bases, 11 bases remained unmatched. Germline-derived CDR1 and CDR2 are SGHNT and YYREEE (reference sequence). DNA of the CDR3: TGTGCCAGCAGCTTGGTCCCGGGTCTAGCGGGATTTACAGATACGCAGTATTTT. This gives the protein CASSLVPGLAGFTDTQYF.

V usage is TRBV5-1 and J usage is TRBJ2-3, with 9 bases aligning to TRBD1. The CDR3 contains 17 residues. The germline CDR1 and CDR2 sequences are SGHRS and YFSETQ. J gave up 3 bases and V 1 base, and 9 bases lay outside the gene matches. In nucleotides, the CDR3 is TGCGCCAGCAGCTTGTTGCCCCTAGGACAGGGGACAGATACGCAGTATTTT. This encodes CASSLLPLGQGTDTQYF. Combining the CDR3 with reference TRBV5-1 and TRBJ2-3 gives the whole variable domain KAGVTQTPRYLIKTRGQQVTLSCSPISGHRSVSWYQQTPGQGLQFLFEYFSETQRNKGNFPGRFSGRQFSNSRSEMNVSTLELGDSALYLCASSLLPLGQGTDTQYFGPGTRLTVL.

The rearrangement joins TRBV6-1 to TRBJ2-7; D call uncertain. V lost 4 bases and J lost 2, with 18 bases in between. In germline, CDR1 is MNHNS, CDR2 SASEGT. CDR3 size: 16 residues. The CDR3 nucleotides read TGTGCCAGCAGTGGCATAAACGATAGGAGCACCTACGAGCAGTACTTC. Translating gives CASSGINDRSTYEQYF.

The rearrangement uses TRBV5-1 and TRBJ2-1; D unresolved. CDR3 length: 16 amino acids. The germline V gene has CDR1 SGHRS and CDR2 YFSETQ. Trimming cost V 2 bases and J 4 bases, with 16 bases left between them. CDR3 protein: CASSFWWMGPYNEQFF. CDR3 bases: TGCGCCAGCAGCTTTTGGTGGATGGGCCCGTACAATGAGCAGTTCTTC.

Written as DNA, the CDR3 is TGCGCCAGCAGCTTGGCGGGGGGGCACACCGGGGAGCTGTTTTTT. Encoded protein: CASSLAGGHTGELFF. The rearrangement joins TRBV5-1 to TRBJ2-2, with 8 bases identical to TRBD2. The CDR3 contains 15 residues. Germline values: CDR1 SGHRS, CDR2 YFSETQ. J lost 3 bases, V lost 0 bases, and 1 base had no gene match.

The chain is built from TRBV19 and TRBJ1-5; 9 nucleotides match TRBD1. After removal of 5 bases from V and 6 bases from J, the junction contained 11 bases not matched to a gene. This CDR3 spans 16 amino acids. Germline CDR1 LNHDA, CDR2 SQIVND (reference sequence). CDR3 DNA: TGTGCCAGTAGTCCACTCACAGGGGGCGTGGGTCAGCCCCAGCATTTT. It codes for CASSPLTGGVGQPQHF. Together with reference TRBV19 and TRBJ1-5, the CDR3 gives the full variable domain: DGGITQSPKYLFRKEGQNVTLSCEQNLNHDAMYWYRQDPGQGLRLIYYSQIVNDFQKGDIAEGYSVSREKKESFPLTVTSAQKNPTAFYLCASSPLTGGVGQPQHFGDGTRLSIL.

J is TRBJ2-7 and V is TRBV5-5; no definite D call. This CDR3 is built from 12 residues. Trimming left V 6 bases short and J 0 bases short, with 7 bases between. The V gene's germline CDR1 is SGHKS and CDR2 YYEKEE (reference sequence). In nucleotides, the CDR3 is TGTGCCAGCAAGCTAAGCTCCTACGAGCAGTACTTC. It encodes CASKLSSYEQYF.

The CDR3 DNA is TGTGCCAGCAGCCCTTCAGGGACTTACACAGATACGCAGTATTTT. Amino acid sequence: CASSPSGTYTDTQYF. V gene TRBV7-3 combines with J gene TRBJ2-3; TRBD2 might be the D (6 bases). The CDR3 length is 15 residues. The V end lost 5 bases, the J end lost 2 bases, and 14 bases lay between the germline ends. Germline lookup yields CDR1 SGHTA and CDR2 FQGTGA.

This chain uses TRBV27 with TRBJ2-5; TRBD2 matches 12 bases. The CDR3 loop spans 15 amino acids. CDR1 is MNHEY and CDR2 is SMNVEV in the germline V gene (reference sequence). J gave up 5 bases and V 5 bases, and 6 bases lay outside the gene matches. This CDR3 is CASSRGLAGRETQYF. The CDR3 DNA sequence: TGTGCCAGCAGTAGAGGACTAGCGGGAAGGGAGACCCAGTACTTC.

The chain has TRBV7-3 and TRBJ2-7; no firm D call. V dropped 6 bases and J dropped 1 base, with 10 bases sitting between them. CDR3 size: 13 residues. CDR1 and CDR2 from the germline V gene are SGHTA and FQGTGA. The DNA for the CDR3 is TGTGCCAGCAGTCGCGGATCTTCCTACGAGCAGTACTTC. Translation gives CASSRGSSYEQYF.

The chain combines TRBV2 with TRBJ2-1; D remains unclear. This CDR3 is built from 14 residues. Trimming took off 0 bases at V and 9 bases at J, with 12 bases between the two ends. The germline V gene encodes CDR1 SNHLY and CDR2 FYNNEI. CDR3 sequence: CASSEALPGREQFF. The CDR3 nucleotides read TGTGCCAGCAGTGAAGCCCTCCCGGGTCGTGAGCAGTTCTTC.